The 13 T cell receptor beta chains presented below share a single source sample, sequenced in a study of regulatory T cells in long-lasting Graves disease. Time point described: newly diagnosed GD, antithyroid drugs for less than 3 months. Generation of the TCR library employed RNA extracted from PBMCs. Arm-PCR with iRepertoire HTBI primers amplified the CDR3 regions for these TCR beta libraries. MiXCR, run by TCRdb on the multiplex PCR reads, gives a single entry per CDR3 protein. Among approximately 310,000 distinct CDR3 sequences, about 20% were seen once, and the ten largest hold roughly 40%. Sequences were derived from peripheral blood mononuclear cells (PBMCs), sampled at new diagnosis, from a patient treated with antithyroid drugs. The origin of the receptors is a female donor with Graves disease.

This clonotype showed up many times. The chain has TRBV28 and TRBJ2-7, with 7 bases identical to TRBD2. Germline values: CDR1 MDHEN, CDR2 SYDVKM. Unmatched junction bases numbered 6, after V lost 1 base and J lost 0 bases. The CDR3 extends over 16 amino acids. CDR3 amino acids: CASSLYRGEPSYEQYF. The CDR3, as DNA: TGTGCCAGCAGTTTATATCGGGGGGAACCCTCCTACGAGCAGTACTTC.

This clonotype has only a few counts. The CDR3 sequence is CASSLSRQGAEGTEAFF. In DNA form, the CDR3 reads TGCGCCAGCAGCTTGAGTCGGCAGGGGGCGGAGGGAACTGAAGCTTTCTTT. J is TRBJ1-1 and V is TRBV5-1; 8 positions agree with TRBD1. CDR1 and CDR2 (germline): SGHRS, YFSETQ. V gave up 1 base and J gave up 5 bases; unmatched junction bases: 13. The CDR3 totals 17 residues.

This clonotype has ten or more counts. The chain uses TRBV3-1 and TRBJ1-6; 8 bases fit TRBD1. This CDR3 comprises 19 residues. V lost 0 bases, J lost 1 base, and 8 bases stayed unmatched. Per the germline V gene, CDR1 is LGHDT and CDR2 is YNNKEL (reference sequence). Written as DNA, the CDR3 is TGTGCCAGCAGCCAAGATCGGAGGACAGGGTTTTCCTATAATTCACCCCTCCACTTT. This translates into CASSQDRRTGFSYNSPLHF.

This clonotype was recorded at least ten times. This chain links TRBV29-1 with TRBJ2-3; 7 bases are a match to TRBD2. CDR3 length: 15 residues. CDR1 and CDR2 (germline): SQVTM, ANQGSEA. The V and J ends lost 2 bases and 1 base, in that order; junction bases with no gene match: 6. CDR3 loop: CSVESRERGTDTQYF. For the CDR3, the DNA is TGCAGCGTTGAATCGCGGGAGAGGGGCACAGATACGCAGTATTTT.

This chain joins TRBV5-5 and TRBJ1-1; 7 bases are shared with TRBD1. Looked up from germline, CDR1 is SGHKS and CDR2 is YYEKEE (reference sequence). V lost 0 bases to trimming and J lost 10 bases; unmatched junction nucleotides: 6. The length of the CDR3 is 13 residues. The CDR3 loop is CASSLAQGQRAFF. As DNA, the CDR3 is TGTGCCAGCAGCTTGGCCCAGGGACAGAGAGCTTTCTTT. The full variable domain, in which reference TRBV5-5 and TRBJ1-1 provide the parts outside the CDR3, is DAGVTQSPTHLIKTRGQQVTLRCSPISGHKSVSWYQQVLGQGPQFIFQYYEKEERGRGNFPDRFSARQFPNYSSELNVNALLLGDSALYLCASSLAQGQRAFFGQGTRLTVV.

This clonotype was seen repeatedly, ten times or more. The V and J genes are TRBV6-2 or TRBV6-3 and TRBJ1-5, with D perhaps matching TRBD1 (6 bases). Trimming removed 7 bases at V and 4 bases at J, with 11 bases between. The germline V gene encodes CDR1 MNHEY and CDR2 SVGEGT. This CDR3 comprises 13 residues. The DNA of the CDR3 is TGTGCCAGCAAAGGACAGCCGAATCAGCCCCAGCATTTT. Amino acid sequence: CASKGQPNQPQHF.

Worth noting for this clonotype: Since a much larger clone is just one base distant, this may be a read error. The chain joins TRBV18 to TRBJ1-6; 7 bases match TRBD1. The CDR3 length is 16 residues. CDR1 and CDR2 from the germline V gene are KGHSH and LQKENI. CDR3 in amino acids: CVSSPIQGNYNSPLHF. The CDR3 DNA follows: TGTGTCAGCTCACCGATACAGGGGAACTATAATTCACCCCTCCACTTT. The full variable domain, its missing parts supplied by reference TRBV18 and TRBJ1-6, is NAGVMQNPRHLVRRRGQEARLRCSPMKGHSHVYWYRQLPEEGLKFMVYLQKENIIDESGMPKERFSAEFPKEGPSILRIQQVVRGDSAAYFCVSSPIQGNYNSPLHFGNGTRLTVT.

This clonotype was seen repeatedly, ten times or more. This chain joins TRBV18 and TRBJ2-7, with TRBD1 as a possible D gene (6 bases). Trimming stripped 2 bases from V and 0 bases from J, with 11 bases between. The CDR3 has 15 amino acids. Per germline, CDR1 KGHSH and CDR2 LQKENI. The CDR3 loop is CASSPSQGISYEQYF. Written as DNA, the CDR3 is TGTGCCAGCTCACCAAGTCAGGGGATCTCCTACGAGCAGTACTTC.

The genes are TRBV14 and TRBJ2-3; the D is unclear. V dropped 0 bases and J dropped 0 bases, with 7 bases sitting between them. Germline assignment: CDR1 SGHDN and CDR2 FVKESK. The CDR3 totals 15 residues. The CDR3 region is CASSQDLRSTDTQYF. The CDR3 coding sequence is TGTGCCAGCAGCCAAGATCTCCGGAGCACAGATACGCAGTATTTT.

This CDR3 reads CASSNWEGGLGEQYF. The CDR3 nucleotides are TGTGCCAGTAGTAATTGGGAGGGGGGCCTAGGAGAGCAGTACTTC. The rearrangement uses TRBV19 and TRBJ2-7, with D maybe TRBD2 (7 bases). The CDR3 consists of 15 residues. V lost 4 bases and J lost 7, with 20 bases in between. Per germline, CDR1 LNHDA and CDR2 SQIVND (reference sequence). Full variable domain (outside the CDR3, taken from reference TRBV19 and TRBJ2-7): DGGITQSPKYLFRKEGQNVTLSCEQNLNHDAMYWYRQDPGQGLRLIYYSQIVNDFQKGDIAEGYSVSREKKESFPLTVTSAQKNPTAFYLCASSNWEGGLGEQYFGPGTRLTVT.

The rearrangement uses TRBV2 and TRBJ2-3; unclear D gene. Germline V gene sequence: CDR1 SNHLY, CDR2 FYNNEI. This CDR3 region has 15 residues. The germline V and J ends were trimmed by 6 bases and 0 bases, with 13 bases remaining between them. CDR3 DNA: TGTGCCAGCAGCGTTAGAGGAACTAGCACAGATACGCAGTATTTT. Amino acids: CASSVRGTSTDTQYF. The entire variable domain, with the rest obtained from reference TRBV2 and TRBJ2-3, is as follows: EPEVTQTPSHQVTQMGQEVILRCVPISNHLYFYWYRQILGQKVEFLVSFYNNEISEKSEIFDDQFSVERPDGSNFTLKIRSTKLEDSAMYFCASSVRGTSTDTQYFGPGTRLTVL.

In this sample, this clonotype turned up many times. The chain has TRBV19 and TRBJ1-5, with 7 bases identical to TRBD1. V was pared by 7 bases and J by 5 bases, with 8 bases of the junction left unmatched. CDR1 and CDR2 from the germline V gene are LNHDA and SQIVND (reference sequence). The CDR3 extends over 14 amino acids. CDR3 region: CASTDRASDQPQHF. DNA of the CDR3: TGTGCCAGTACAGACAGGGCCAGCGATCAGCCCCAGCATTTT. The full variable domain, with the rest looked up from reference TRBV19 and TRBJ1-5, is DGGITQSPKYLFRKEGQNVTLSCEQNLNHDAMYWYRQDPGQGLRLIYYSQIVNDFQKGDIAEGYSVSREKKESFPLTVTSAQKNPTAFYLCASTDRASDQPQHFGDGTRLSIL.

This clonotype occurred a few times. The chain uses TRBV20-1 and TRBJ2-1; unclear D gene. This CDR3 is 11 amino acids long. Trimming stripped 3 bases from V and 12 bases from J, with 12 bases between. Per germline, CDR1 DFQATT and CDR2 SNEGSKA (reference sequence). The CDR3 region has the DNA TGCAGTGCTAGGGTGCTCGAGAGGCAGTTCTTC. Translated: CSARVLERQFF.